This TCR beta chain was identified in a study of blood T cell repertoires in COVID-19. Across the study: Whether acute or convalescent, the COVID-19 samples came from the United States, Italy and Spain. In each case, the material was cDNA or gDNA derived from T cells, B-cell-depleted T cells, or PBMCs.

Original analysis: For nucleated cells, counts were estimated from reference gene primer amplification. The repertoire was sequenced with immunoSEQ multiplex PCR; TCRdb's copy has only in-frame clones and lacks some. That table gives V, J and clone size, and the DNA gave D and trimming. The table has fewer than 300,000 clones, about 86% seen once. Germline V CDR1 and CDR2: MNHNY, SVGAGI (reference sequence). The CDR3 is 11 residues long. Trimming removed 4 bases at V and 9 bases at J, with 10 bases between. The sample taken for sequencing was peripheral blood. This receptor was taken from a woman in her sixties with active or convalescent COVID-19. The chain links TRBV6-6 to TRBJ2-7; no clear D. The CDR3 DNA is TGTGCCAGCAGTTCCTTGACTTTGCAGTACTTC. Amino acid sequence: CASSSLTLQYF.